The 13 T cell receptor beta chains below all came from one sample that was sequenced in a study of shared clonotypes between healthy human individuals. The repertoire was sequenced with immunoSEQ multiplex PCR; TCRdb's copy has only in-frame clones and lacks some. This repertoire shows about 1.1 million clones, around three quarters found once; its top ten account for 0.89%. The sample was memory CD4+ T cells from PBMCs. Regarding subset: CD45RA-negative fraction. All receptors derive from a young man in good health. Some clones in this sample may be carry-over from other donors' samples.

V and J are TRBV28 and TRBJ1-1, with TRBD1 matching over 7 bases. J gave up 11 bases and V 6 bases, and 9 bases lay outside the gene matches. CDR1 is MDHEN, CDR2 SYDVKM, per germline. The CDR3 totals 12 residues. In DNA, the CDR3 is TGTGCCAGCAGACCCCCAGGGGGTAGTGCTTTCTTT. This encodes CASRPPGGSAFF.

This chain uses TRBV30 with TRBJ2-5; 7 nucleotides agree with TRBD1. The last part of the DNA fits TRBJ2-7 better; the J call may be wrong. This CDR3 comprises 12 residues. The germline CDR1 and CDR2 sequences are GTSNPN and SVGIG (reference sequence). CDR3 sequence reads: CAFHRDSYEQYF. DNA for the CDR3: TGTGCCTTCCACCGGGACAGCTACGAGCAGTACTTC.

V gene TRBV2 combines with J gene TRBJ2-2, with D maybe TRBD2 (6 bases). The CDR3 runs to 14 residues. The ends were cut back, 10 bases at V and 0 bases at J, with 12 bases in the middle. Germline V lookup: CDR1 SNHLY, CDR2 FYNNEI. CDR3 amino acids: CATVGLPNTGELFF. In DNA, the CDR3 is TGTGCCACCGTGGGACTCCCGAACACCGGGGAGCTGTTTTTT.

The V call is TRBV5-1, the J call TRBJ2-7; D unresolved. Per the germline V gene, CDR1 is SGHRS and CDR2 is YFSETQ. The V end was cut by 2 bases, the J end by 3 bases, with 15 bases between. The CDR3 loop spans 15 amino acids. The CDR3 DNA reads as TGCGCCAGCAGCTTCCCGGATAGTACCCACTACGAGCAGTACTTC. Residues: CASSFPDSTHYEQYF.

The chain employs TRBV27 and TRBJ1-2; D gene ambiguous. CDR3 length equals 14 residues. In germline, CDR1 is MNHEY, CDR2 SMNVEV (reference sequence). Trimming left V 4 bases short and J 0 bases short, with 9 bases between. CDR3 DNA: TGTGCCAGCAGTTCCCCGTTGGCTAACTATGGCTACACCTTC. It encodes CASSSPLANYGYTF.

This chain uses TRBV18 with TRBJ2-5, with D uncertain. This CDR3 spans 13 amino acids. In germline, CDR1 is KGHSH, CDR2 LQKENI. Trimming left V 3 bases short and J 5 bases short, with 10 bases between. The CDR3 reads CASSPTHRETQYF. For the CDR3, the DNA is TGTGCCAGCTCACCCACTCACCGGGAGACCCAGTACTTC.

The rearrangement uses TRBV6-6 and TRBJ1-4; possible D gene TRBD1, 5 bases. The CDR3 has 12 amino acids. The ends were cut back, 6 bases at V and 8 bases at J, with 10 bases in the middle. Per the germline V gene, CDR1 is MNHNY and CDR2 is SVGAGI (reference sequence). CDR3 nucleotides: TGTGCCAGCAGCAGGGAGGAAGAAAAACTGTTTTTT. It is translated as CASSREEEKLFF.

This clone was found a few times. The chain combines TRBV6-5 with TRBJ1-5; 9 bases fit TRBD1. With V trimmed by 6 bases and J by 6 bases, 6 bases remained unmatched. The CDR3 length is 14 residues. Germline loops: CDR1 MNHEY, CDR2 SVGAGI. In DNA, the CDR3 is TGTGCCAGCAGCGGGGACAGGGTTGCTCAGCCCCAGCATTTT. The encoded protein is CASSGDRVAQPQHF.

This clone has just one count. This chain joins TRBV5-4 and TRBJ2-1; TRBD2 matches at 12 bases. Germline V gene sequence: CDR1 SGHNT, CDR2 YYREEE (reference sequence). CDR3 length: 14 amino acids. J lost 10 bases, V lost 5 bases, and 7 bases had no gene match. CDR3 sequence (DNA): TGTGCCAGCAGTCTAGCGGGAGGGGAAATGGAGCAGTTCTTC. Encoded protein: CASSLAGGEMEQFF.

The J gene is TRBJ2-3, the V gene TRBV7-6; possibly TRBD1 or TRBD2 for D (5 bases each). CDR1 is SGHVS and CDR2 is FNYEAQ in the germline V gene. This CDR3 has 14 residues. V lost 0 bases and J 6 bases, leaving 10 bases between the germline ends. CDR3: CASSLAGTPDTQYF. For the CDR3, the DNA is TGTGCCAGCAGCTTAGCGGGGACCCCGGATACGCAGTATTTT.

This sequence joins TRBV6-5 and TRBJ1-2, with a weak D call TRBD1 (6 bases). The CDR3 spans 14 residues. V dropped 5 bases and J dropped 7 bases, with 17 bases sitting between them. Germline V gene lookup returns CDR1 MNHEY and CDR2 SVGAGI. CDR3 region: CASSVDPGAFGYTF. In DNA, the CDR3 is TGTGCCAGCAGTGTAGACCCGGGGGCCTTTGGCTACACCTTC.

This clone was detected only once. J is TRBJ1-2 and V is TRBV6-5; D is undetermined. The CDR3 has 12 amino acids. Germline values: CDR1 MNHEY, CDR2 SVGAGI. The germline V and J ends were trimmed by 11 bases and 7 bases, with 17 bases remaining between them. This chain's CDR3 is CAGRHPEGGYTF. The CDR3 nucleotides are TGTGCCGGAAGACACCCCGAGGGTGGCTACACCTTC.

The chain combines TRBV9 with TRBJ1-2; 7 positions match TRBD1. CDR1 and CDR2 from the germline V gene are SGDLS and YYNGEE. J was trimmed by 5 bases and V by 4 bases; bases with no gene match: 5. The CDR3 spans 13 residues. CDR3 loop: CASSPQGDYGYTF. The CDR3 DNA reads as TGTGCCAGCAGCCCCCAGGGGGATTATGGCTACACCTTC. The complete variable domain, with remaining parts taken from reference TRBV9 and TRBJ1-2, reads DSGVTQTPKHLITATGQRVTLRCSPRSGDLSVYWYQQSLDQGLQFLIQYYNGEERAKGNILERFSAQQFPDLHSELNLSSLELGDSALYFCASSPQGDYGYTFGSGTRLTVV.